The 31 T cell receptor beta chains presented below share a single source sample, sequenced in a study of T cell repertoires in cytomegalovirus infection. These receptors' antigens are unknown. TCRdb reprocessed the reads via MiXCR and lists one record per CDR3 protein. The data hold about half a million distinct CDR3 sequences, with 33% observed a single time. Material: cultured PBMCs, obtained from culture after CMV antigen stimulation. The source of these receptors is a human donor in good health (CMV status not recorded). Some clones in this sample may be carry-over from other donors' samples.

The table lists this clonotype with a few counts. Here the CDR3 DNA reads TGTGCCAGCAGTCCCCGACGACGCGATGAGCAGTTCTTC. Protein sequence: CASSPRRRDEQFF. The chain uses TRBV12-3 or TRBV12-4 and TRBJ2-1, with D unclear. The V end was cut by 5 bases, the J end by 8 bases, with 13 bases between. This CDR3 is built from 13 residues.

The CDR3 reads CAWSVLGSNQPQHF. The DNA of the CDR3 is TGTGCCTGGAGTGTGCTAGGGTCCAATCAGCCCCAGCATTTT. The J gene is TRBJ1-5, the V gene TRBV30; D not certain. Germline V gene lookup returns CDR1 GTSNPN and CDR2 SVGIG (reference sequence). The V gene lost 0 bases and the J gene lost 3 bases, with 9 bases spanning the gap. The CDR3 loop spans 14 amino acids. Full variable domain (remainder filled in from reference TRBV30 and TRBJ1-5): SQTIHQWPATLVQPVGSPLSLECTVEGTSNPNLYWYRQAAGRGLQLLFYSVGIGQISSEVPQNLSASRPQDRQFILSSKKLLLSDSGFYLCAWSVLGSNQPQHFGDGTRLSIL.

This clonotype was recorded only once. The V call is TRBV29-1, the J call TRBJ2-1, with 10 bases aligning to TRBD2. V lost 4 bases, J lost 6 bases, and 6 bases stayed unmatched. This CDR3 contains 14 residues. The germline CDR1 and CDR2 sequences are SQVTM and ANQGSEA. CDR3 DNA sequence: TGCAGCGTTGTGTCTAGCGGGAGTTTCAATGAGCAGTTCTTC. It specifies CSVVSSGSFNEQFF.

The chain joins TRBV7-2 to TRBJ2-5; 9 positions match TRBD1. Trimming took 5 bases from V and 3 from J; bases not matched to a gene: 7. Germline V CDR1 and CDR2: SGHTA, FQGNSA. This CDR3 is built from 15 residues. The DNA of the CDR3 is TGTGCCAGCAGCGACGGACAGGGGACAAAAGAGACCCAGTACTTC. This translates into CASSDGQGTKETQYF.

This sequence joins TRBV7-8 and TRBJ2-3, with D possibly matching TRBD1 (6 bases). Trimming stripped 5 bases from V and 4 bases from J, with 16 bases between. CDR3 size: 15 residues. Germline CDR1 and CDR2: SGHVS and FQNEAQ. The CDR3 sequence is CASSPSGAISDTQYF. In DNA, the CDR3 is TGTGCCAGCAGCCCCTCAGGGGCAATATCAGATACGCAGTATTTT.

This clonotype was detected many times. Relative to the germline gene, one junction end is altered; a read error may explain this. The chain employs TRBV7-2 and TRBJ1-2; 8 positions match TRBD1. Germline loops: CDR1 SGHTA, CDR2 FQGNSA. This CDR3 is built from 14 residues. The CDR3 reads CASSLELAGDRLNF. For the CDR3, the DNA is TGTGCCAGCAGCTTAGAATTGGCTGGGGACAGGCTCAACTTC.

This clonotype has just a few counts. This chain uses TRBV19 with TRBJ2-5; either TRBD1 or TRBD2 may supply D (6 bases each). Germline-derived CDR1 and CDR2 are LNHDA and SQIVND (reference sequence). With 7 bases removed from V and 5 bases from J, the gap between germline ends came to 14 bases. There are 13 residues in the CDR3. The CDR3 coding sequence is TGTGCCAGTACGGAGACAGGAGGGGAGACCCAGTACTTC. This codes for CASTETGGETQYF.

This chain joins TRBV6-2 or TRBV6-3 and TRBJ2-5; the D is unclear. The V gene's germline CDR1 is MNHEY and CDR2 SVGEGT. CDR3 length equals 14 residues. The V and J ends lost 0 bases and 6 bases respectively, with 11 bases between them. CDR3 protein: CASSYSKITKTQYF. The DNA of the CDR3 is TGTGCCAGCAGTTACTCGAAGATCACGAAGACCCAGTACTTC.

J is TRBJ2-3 and V is TRBV20-1; perhaps TRBD2 as D (5 bases). This CDR3 has 13 amino acids. CDR1 is DFQATT, CDR2 SNEGSKA, per germline (reference sequence). Trimming cost V 3 bases and J 2 bases, with 9 bases left between them. Here the CDR3 reads CSARTTFTDTQYF. The CDR3 coding sequence is TGCAGTGCTAGGACTACGTTCACAGATACGCAGTATTTT.

The CDR3 sequence is CASSQDNWTEETQYF. CDR3 nucleotide sequence: TGCGCCAGCAGCCAAGATAATTGGACAGAGGAGACCCAGTACTTC. V usage is TRBV4-3 and J usage is TRBJ2-5; TRBD1 might be the D (6 bases). This CDR3 has 15 amino acids. Between the trimmed V and J ends, which lost 0 bases and 5 bases, there was a span of 13 bases. Germline CDR1 reads LGHNA; CDR2 reads YSLEER.

This clonotype was counted a few times. The gene calls are TRBV7-8 and TRBJ2-5; no definite D call. Germline CDR1 SGHVS, CDR2 FQNEAQ. V was clipped by 3 bases and J by 4 bases, with 12 bases between them. The CDR3 runs 14 residues. This CDR3 is CASSFDLGRETQYF. For the CDR3, the DNA is TGTGCCAGCAGCTTTGATCTAGGGCGAGAGACCCAGTACTTC.

In this sample, this clonotype turned up a few times. The genes are TRBV5-1 and TRBJ2-7; D is unclear. In germline, CDR1 is SGHRS, CDR2 YFSETQ. This CDR3 contains 14 residues. Trimming pared 0 bases from V and 5 bases from J, leaving 12 bases between. CDR3: CASSLGEPLHEQYV. The CDR3 bases are TGCGCCAGCAGCTTGGGCGAGCCCCTACACGAGCAGTACGTC.

The rearrangement joins TRBV7-2 to TRBJ2-1; 8 bases map to TRBD2. CDR1 is SGHTA, CDR2 FQGNSA, per germline. The junction had 16 bases not matched to a gene; V was cut back by 4 bases and J by 5 bases. The CDR3 has 18 residues. CDR3 nucleotide sequence: TGTGCCAGCAGCTCCCCCGCAGGGCGGGAGGCCGCGGACAATGAGCAGTTCTTC. It specifies CASSSPAGREAADNEQFF.

This clonotype occurred many times. This rearrangement joins TRBV7-3 to TRBJ2-3; 13 bases fit TRBD2. The CDR3 spans 16 residues. The germline CDR1 and CDR2 sequences are SGHTA and FQGTGA. V shed 5 bases, J shed 4 bases, and the junction held 6 bases outside the gene matches. The CDR3 sequence is CASSPSTSGRSDTQYF. DNA for the CDR3: TGTGCCAGCAGCCCTTCGACTAGCGGGAGGTCAGATACGCAGTATTTT.

The rearrangement uses TRBV6-6 and TRBJ1-2; TRBD1 agrees at 10 bases. Germline V CDR1 and CDR2: MNHNY, SVGAGI (reference sequence). Unmatched junction bases numbered 10, after V lost 5 bases and J lost 7 bases. The CDR3 is made up of 15 amino acids. The CDR3 bases are TGTGCCAGCAGTCCGCGACCGGGACAGGGGTCTGGCTACACCTTC. Its protein product is CASSPRPGQGSGYTF.

This clonotype was counted a few times. The chain carries TRBV4-1 and TRBJ2-7; D possibly corresponds to TRBD2 (5 bases). The germline V gene encodes CDR1 MGHRA and CDR2 YSYEKL. CDR3 length equals 15 residues. Trimming took off 0 bases at V and 7 bases at J, with 16 bases between the two ends. DNA for the CDR3: TGCGCCAGCAGCCAAGATAGAGTAGGAGGTCGGGAGCAGTACGTC. Translating it yields CASSQDRVGGREQYV.

The chain joins TRBV29-1 to TRBJ1-2; D gene ambiguous. V lost 4 bases to trimming and J lost 2 bases, with 11 bases between them. The CDR3 has 13 residues. CDR1 is SQVTM, CDR2 ANQGSEA, per germline. The CDR3 DNA reads as TGCAGCGTTGGAAACGTCTACAACTATGGCTACACCTTC. Residues: CSVGNVYNYGYTF.

The V call is TRBV11-2, the J call TRBJ2-3; 7 bases map to TRBD2. Germline values: CDR1 SGHAT, CDR2 FQNNGV. V was pared by 5 bases and J by 3 bases, with 8 bases of the junction left unmatched. This CDR3 has 15 residues. The CDR3 loop is CASSPWAGDTDTQYF. Here the CDR3 DNA reads TGTGCCAGCAGCCCTTGGGCGGGAGATACAGATACGCAGTATTTT.

Here the CDR3 DNA reads TGTGCCAGCGCAGTCAGCAACTATGGCTACACCTTC. It translates to CASAVSNYGYTF. The rearrangement joins TRBV12-3 or TRBV12-4 to TRBJ1-2, with D unresolved. V lost 8 bases, J lost 2 bases, and 9 bases lay in between. CDR3 size: 12 residues.

This clonotype has ten or more counts. CDR3 bases: TGTGCCAGCTCCAGACTAGCGGGAGAGACCCAGTACTTC. It is translated as CASSRLAGETQYF. The chain employs TRBV7-2 and TRBJ2-5; TRBD2 aligns across 10 bases. CDR1 and CDR2 (germline): SGHTA, FQGNSA. This CDR3 has 13 residues. The V and J ends lost 8 bases and 4 bases, in that order; junction bases with no gene match: 4.

A few counts support this clonotype. V gene TRBV4-1 combines with J gene TRBJ2-6; D could derive from TRBD1 or TRBD2 (5 bases each). CDR1 MGHRA and CDR2 YSYEKL come from the germline V gene. V shed 0 bases and J shed 1 base, with 10 bases lying between them. The CDR3 spans 17 residues. This CDR3 reads CASSQDRDGSGANVLTF. For the CDR3, the DNA is TGCGCCAGCAGCCAAGACCGGGACGGGTCTGGGGCCAACGTCCTGACTTTC.

This chain links TRBV20-1 with TRBJ1-5; 8 bases are shared with TRBD1. Looked up from germline, CDR1 is DFQATT and CDR2 is SNEGSKA (reference sequence). Trimming cost V 3 bases and J 0 bases; bases outside gene matches: 7. This CDR3 comprises 16 residues. The CDR3 spells CSASRQGRYSNQPQHF. In DNA form, the CDR3 reads TGCAGTGCTAGTAGACAGGGGCGATATAGCAATCAGCCCCAGCATTTT.

This clonotype was seen a few times. The V call is TRBV7-9, the J call TRBJ1-1, with D hard to call. Germline V CDR1 and CDR2: SEHNR, FQNEAQ (reference sequence). This CDR3 has 14 amino acids. V was trimmed by 5 bases and J by 4 bases, leaving 14 bases between them. Here the CDR3 DNA reads TGTGCCAGCAGCCCCCACGCATTAAGCACTGAAGCTTTCTTT. This sequence encodes CASSPHALSTEAFF.

V is TRBV7-6 and J is TRBJ2-3; 7 positions match TRBD2. Germline lookup yields CDR1 SGHVS and CDR2 FNYEAQ. CDR3 size: 12 residues. V lost 5 bases to trimming and J lost 8 bases; unmatched junction nucleotides: 4. CDR3 in amino acids: CASSTLAVTQYF. The CDR3 region has the DNA TGTGCCAGCAGCACCCTAGCGGTTACGCAGTATTTT.

This clonotype was seen a handful of times. The rearrangement links TRBV10-3 to TRBJ2-3, with 11 bases aligning to TRBD1. In germline, CDR1 is ENHRY, CDR2 SYGVKD. The CDR3 runs to 17 residues. Trimming at V came to 5 bases and at J to 5 bases, leaving 12 bases not matched to a gene. CDR3 bases: TGTGCCATCAGTACCAACCTAGGGACAGGGGGTTTAGATACGCAGTATTTT. Its protein is CAISTNLGTGGLDTQYF.

The chain links TRBV6-1 to TRBJ1-1, with D hard to call. CDR1 is MNHNS and CDR2 is SASEGT in the germline V gene. Trimming stripped 2 bases from V and 1 base from J, with 8 bases between. The CDR3 has 14 residues. CDR3 coding DNA: TGTGCCAGCAGTGAACTTTCTTGGAACACTGAAGCTTTCTTT. It codes for CASSELSWNTEAFF.

This clonotype has just a few counts. The chain is built from TRBV7-2 and TRBJ2-5, with D tentatively TRBD1 (6 bases). V was pared by 1 base and J by 7 bases, with 16 bases between. Germline CDR1 is SGHTA and CDR2 is FQGNSA. This CDR3 comprises 15 residues. The CDR3 reads CASSLEGTSQGTQYF. Written as DNA, the CDR3 is TGTGCCAGCAGCTTAGAAGGGACAAGTCAGGGGACCCAGTACTTC.

This clonotype was seen repeatedly, ten times or more. This chain links TRBV7-2 with TRBJ2-5; 11 positions agree with TRBD2. The CDR3 is made up of 16 amino acids. The V segment lost 5 bases and the J segment 4 bases; nucleotides outside the gene matches: 9. CDR1 SGHTA and CDR2 FQGNSA come from the germline V gene. CDR3: CASSLRTSGPRETQYF. CDR3 coding DNA: TGTGCCAGCAGCCTTAGGACTAGCGGGCCTAGAGAGACCCAGTACTTC.

The chain has TRBV7-6 and TRBJ2-5; tentative D call: TRBD2 (5 bases). The CDR3 runs 12 residues. CDR1 SGHVS and CDR2 FNYEAQ come from the germline V gene. Trimming removed 5 bases at V and 5 bases at J, with 9 bases between. The CDR3 DNA is TGTGCCAGCAGCGGACTCCGGGAGACCCAGTACTTC. It is translated as CASSGLRETQYF.

The rearrangement links TRBV7-2 to TRBJ2-1; no clear D gene. Trimming stripped 3 bases from V and 8 bases from J, with 11 bases between. Looked up from germline, CDR1 is SGHTA and CDR2 is FQGNSA. The CDR3 runs to 13 residues. The CDR3 sequence: CASSFTRSDEQFF. CDR3 bases: TGTGCCAGCAGCTTCACCCGGTCGGATGAGCAGTTCTTC.

The chain combines TRBV7-2 with TRBJ2-1; TRBD2 might be the D (5 bases). Trimming removed 5 bases from V and 12 bases from J, with 20 bases in between. The germline CDR1 and CDR2 sequences are SGHTA and FQGNSA. The CDR3 contains 14 residues. CDR3 residues: CASSPARGSLGQFF. In DNA form, the CDR3 reads TGTGCCAGCAGCCCCGCCCGAGGGTCTCTTGGGCAGTTCTTC.